The 27 T cell receptor beta chains in this list originate from one sample, sequenced in a study of T-cell memory formation after mild COVID-19. TCRdb ran MiXCR on the 5' RACE reads and lists one entry per CDR3 protein. The profile shows about 340,000 distinct CDR3 sequences, roughly 13% of them singletons. Source material: PBMCs or a T cell subset sorted from them (not recorded which). Receptors originate from a man between 18 and 29 years old who had mild COVID-19 (a few samples of this study predate the infection). Cell type and time point are not known.

This clonotype was detected ten times or more. A read error may account for a junction end that differs from germline. The chain has TRBV5-1 and TRBJ2-5; no definite D call. CDR1 and CDR2 (germline): SGHRS, YFSETQ. The CDR3 has 13 amino acids. This CDR3 is CASSLGIQETQYF. CDR3 bases: TGTGCCAGCAGCTTGGGGATACAAGAGACCCAGTACTTC.

This clonotype was detected a few times. This rearrangement joins TRBV4-3 to TRBJ2-5; perhaps TRBD2 as D (7 bases). CDR1 and CDR2 from the germline V gene are LGHNA and YSLEER. The length of the CDR3 is 15 residues. V dropped 0 bases and J dropped 4 bases, with 12 bases sitting between them. CDR3: CASSQDRGGLETQYF. As DNA, the CDR3 is TGCGCCAGCAGCCAAGATAGGGGGGGGTTAGAGACCCAGTACTTC.

The J gene is TRBJ1-6, the V gene TRBV7-2; a weak D match, TRBD1 (5 bases). The CDR3 loop spans 15 amino acids. The germline V gene has CDR1 SGHTA and CDR2 FQGNSA. The V end was cut by 5 bases, the J end by 11 bases, with 19 bases between. CDR3 loop: CASSLDWGKRAPLHF. The DNA of the CDR3 is TGTGCCAGCAGCCTAGATTGGGGCAAAAGGGCACCCCTCCACTTT.

The chain links TRBV4-1 to TRBJ2-7, with 7 bases that match TRBD1. CDR3 length equals 12 residues. Per the germline V gene, CDR1 is MGHRA and CDR2 is YSYEKL. Germline trimming cut 1 base from V and 7 bases from J; bases unmatched to any gene: 1. The CDR3, as DNA: TGCGCCAGCAGCCAAGGGACAGGTGAGCAGTACGTC. It translates to CASSQGTGEQYV.

This clonotype turned up a few times. The chain employs TRBV29-1 and TRBJ1-1, with unresolved D. Germline V gives CDR1 SQVTM, CDR2 ANQGSEA. There are 14 residues in the CDR3. With 3 bases removed from V and 5 bases from J, the gap between germline ends came to 16 bases. The DNA for the CDR3 is TGCAGCGTTGAGAAGATAGGCGGCCAGACTGAAGCTTTCTTT. It encodes CSVEKIGGQTEAFF.

The DNA of the CDR3 is TGCGCCAGCAGCTCCTACAACTCTGGGGCCAACGTCCTGACTTTC. It specifies CASSSYNSGANVLTF. The rearrangement uses TRBV5-1 and TRBJ2-6; D not certain. Germline-derived CDR1 and CDR2 are SGHRS and YFSETQ. V was clipped by 3 bases and J by 0 bases, with 7 bases between them. The CDR3 is 15 amino acids.

This clonotype was observed a handful of times. The chain couples TRBV20-1 to TRBJ2-4; 10 bases agree with TRBD2. CDR3 length equals 15 residues. Unmatched junction bases numbered 6, after V lost 7 bases and J lost 0 bases. Germline V gives CDR1 DFQATT, CDR2 SNEGSKA (reference sequence). The CDR3 spells CSVTLAGGAKNIQYF. The CDR3 nucleotides read TGCAGTGTTACCTTAGCGGGGGGAGCCAAAAACATTCAGTACTTC.

This clonotype came up a few times. The V gene is TRBV3-1, the J gene TRBJ2-5; D remains unclear. Germline V lookup: CDR1 LGHDT, CDR2 YNNKEL (reference sequence). Between the trimmed V and J ends, which lost 0 bases and 7 bases, there was a span of 9 bases. The CDR3 contains 13 residues. CDR3 sequence (DNA): TGTGCCAGCAGCCAAGATGCGAAATGGACCCAGTACTTC. Translated: CASSQDAKWTQYF.

This clonotype showed up just a few times. This chain links TRBV20-1 with TRBJ1-6; 11 bases align to TRBD1. V gave up 3 bases and J gave up 8 bases; unmatched junction bases: 3. The CDR3 has 14 amino acids. Germline V gene lookup returns CDR1 DFQATT and CDR2 SNEGSKA (reference sequence). The CDR3 loop reads CSASEGQGDSPLHF. CDR3 DNA sequence: TGCAGTGCTAGCGAGGGACAGGGGGATTCACCCCTCCACTTT.

This clonotype was observed a handful of times. The chain is built from TRBV4-1 and TRBJ1-5; D gene unclear. The CDR3 contains 15 residues. The germline V and J ends were trimmed by 0 bases and 10 bases, with 16 bases remaining between them. Germline lookup yields CDR1 MGHRA and CDR2 YSYEKL. CDR3 region: CASSQDSLGRTPQHF. Written as DNA, the CDR3 is TGCGCCAGCAGCCAAGATTCTCTTGGGCGAACCCCCCAGCATTTT.

This clonotype was counted between two and nine times. The chain couples TRBV25-1 to TRBJ2-5; no firm D call. V dropped 6 bases and J dropped 2 bases, with 16 bases sitting between them. The CDR3 has 15 residues. The germline V gene encodes CDR1 MGHDK and CDR2 SYGVNS. The CDR3 region is CASSSYSGPQETQYF. Written as DNA, the CDR3 is TGTGCCAGCAGCTCATACTCCGGCCCGCAAGAGACCCAGTACTTC.

The table lists this clonotype with a few counts. The CDR3 DNA sequence: TGCGCCAGCAGCCAAGAGTCGTACAATGAGCAGTTCTTC. Its protein product is CASSQESYNEQFF. The chain recombines TRBV4-3 with TRBJ2-1; D ambiguous. The germline V gene has CDR1 LGHNA and CDR2 YSLEER. V gave up 0 bases and J gave up 4 bases, with 4 bases separating them. CDR3 length: 13 residues.

This clonotype was recorded many times. J is TRBJ1-6 and V is TRBV7-9, with TRBD1 matching over 7 bases. V lost 4 bases, J lost 8 bases, and 8 bases stayed unmatched. This CDR3 comprises 15 residues. CDR1 is SEHNR, CDR2 FQNEAQ, per germline (reference sequence). The CDR3 coding sequence is TGTGCCAGCAGCTATGTGACAGGGACGGATTCACCCCTCCACTTT. Its translation is CASSYVTGTDSPLHF.

This clonotype has a handful of counts. The chain uses TRBV19 and TRBJ2-1, with a tentative D call TRBD1 (6 bases). This CDR3 comprises 14 residues. Germline loops: CDR1 LNHDA, CDR2 SQIVND (reference sequence). Trimming cost V 3 bases and J 9 bases, with 15 bases left between them. The CDR3, as DNA: TGTGCCAGTAGTATTTTGGGGGCTGCCGGTGAGCAGTTCTTC. This codes for CASSILGAAGEQFF.

The chain joins TRBV5-6 to TRBJ2-7, with 8 bases aligning to TRBD1. J was trimmed by 13 bases and V by 0 bases; bases with no gene match: 9. This CDR3 is 13 amino acids long. Looked up from germline, CDR1 is SGHDT and CDR2 is YYEEEE. The CDR3 region has the DNA TGTGCCAGCAGCTTGGCAGGGGGCCAGGCAAAATACGTC. Residues: CASSLAGGQAKYV.

The rearrangement links TRBV2 to TRBJ2-5, with a weak D call TRBD2 (6 bases). Trimming removed 11 bases at V and 0 bases at J, with 10 bases between. The germline gives CDR1 SNHLY, CDR2 FYNNEI. This CDR3 is built from 12 residues. The CDR3 region has the DNA TGTGCCGGGGGGATTTACCAAGAGACCCAGTACTTC. Protein sequence: CAGGIYQETQYF. The complete variable domain, with remaining parts taken from reference TRBV2 and TRBJ2-5, reads EPEVTQTPSHQVTQMGQEVILRCVPISNHLYFYWYRQILGQKVEFLVSFYNNEISEKSEIFDDQFSVERPDGSNFTLKIRSTKLEDSAMYFCAGGIYQETQYFGPGTRLLVL.

The J gene is TRBJ1-2, the V gene TRBV30; D call uncertain. Germline lookup yields CDR1 GTSNPN and CDR2 SVGIG (reference sequence). The CDR3 extends over 14 amino acids. With 2 bases removed from V and 10 bases from J, the gap between germline ends came to 20 bases. CDR3 region: CAWSPSFRSGVYTF. The CDR3 DNA reads as TGTGCCTGGAGTCCCTCATTTCGGTCTGGTGTCTACACCTTC. The variable domain in full, with the rest retrieved from reference TRBV30 and TRBJ1-2, is SQTIHQWPATLVQPVGSPLSLECTVEGTSNPNLYWYRQAAGRGLQLLFYSVGIGQISSEVPQNLSASRPQDRQFILSSKKLLLSDSGFYLCAWSPSFRSGVYTFGSGTRLTVV.

There are a few counts of this clonotype. At one end, the junction sequence differs from germline, possibly due to a read error. V gene TRBV7-9 combines with J gene TRBJ1-5, with 11 bases matching TRBD1. Germline values: CDR1 SEHNR, CDR2 FQNEAQ (reference sequence). The CDR3 spans 16 residues. CDR3 loop: CASSLARTGGNQPQHF. CDR3 DNA: TGTGCCAGCAGCTTAGCCCGGACAGGGGGCAACCAGCCCCAGCATTTT.

The V gene is TRBV7-9, the J gene TRBJ2-2, with D uncertain. The V gene's germline CDR1 is SEHNR and CDR2 FQNEAQ (reference sequence). CDR3 length: 14 amino acids. V was trimmed by 6 bases and J by 6 bases, leaving 14 bases between them. For the CDR3, the DNA is TGTGCCAGCAGTGACTCAACGGGCCCCGGGGAGCTGTTTTTT. It specifies CASSDSTGPGELFF.

This clonotype was detected many times. The chain has TRBV6-5 and TRBJ2-1; D not certain. V lost 5 bases to trimming and J lost 5 bases, with 4 bases between them. Germline values: CDR1 MNHEY, CDR2 SVGAGI. CDR3 size: 11 residues. Here the CDR3 DNA reads TGTGCCAGCAGTGGCAACAATGAGCAGTTCTTC. It encodes CASSGNNEQFF.

This clonotype was found a few times. The gene calls are TRBV7-2 and TRBJ2-5, with a tentative D call TRBD2 (6 bases). Trimming removed 3 bases from V and 5 bases from J, with 13 bases in between. CDR3 length: 14 amino acids. Germline V CDR1 and CDR2: SGHTA, FQGNSA. In DNA, the CDR3 is TGTGCCAGCAGCTTCGGGTCCCGGGGGGAGACCCAGTACTTC. This encodes CASSFGSRGETQYF.

The CDR3 DNA is TGTGCCAGCACCAAACTATCCAGGGCGGGGAACACTGAAGCTTTCTTT. Amino acids: CASTKLSRAGNTEAFF. This chain connects TRBV12-3 or TRBV12-4 to TRBJ1-1; D might be TRBD1 (5 bases). CDR3 length: 16 residues. The ends were cut back, 7 bases at V and 1 base at J, with 19 bases in the middle.

This clonotype showed up just a few times. The chain links TRBV10-2 to TRBJ2-7; 11 nucleotides agree with TRBD2. The ends lost 9 bases at V and 4 bases at J; junction bases unmatched: 5. CDR1 and CDR2 from the germline V gene are WSHSY and SAAADI. The CDR3 consists of 13 residues. The CDR3 loop is CASLAGGLYEQYF. DNA of the CDR3: TGCGCCAGTTTAGCGGGGGGGCTTTACGAGCAGTACTTC.

The chain joins TRBV20-1 to TRBJ2-7; maybe TRBD1 (5 bases). The germline CDR1 and CDR2 sequences are DFQATT and SNEGSKA (reference sequence). There are 15 residues in the CDR3. Trimming shortened V by 6 bases and J by 2 bases, and 20 bases separated the two germline ends. The CDR3 region has the DNA TGCAGTGCCGTAGACTTGCTAAAGGGGACCTACGAGCAGTACTTC. Amino acid sequence: CSAVDLLKGTYEQYF.

V gene TRBV13 combines with J gene TRBJ2-1; 8 nucleotides align to TRBD2. With 8 bases clipped from V and 4 bases from J, the junction kept 4 bases outside the gene matches. Germline V lookup: CDR1 PRHDT, CDR2 FYEKMQ (reference sequence). This CDR3 has 13 residues. CDR3 nucleotide sequence: TGTGCCAGCCGGGGGGGCGCGTACAATGAGCAGTTCTTC. It specifies CASRGGAYNEQFF.

V usage is TRBV25-1 and J usage is TRBJ1-2; no firm D call. The CDR3 spans 14 residues. The V gene lost 4 bases and the J gene lost 4 bases, with 13 bases spanning the gap. Germline CDR1 reads MGHDK; CDR2 reads SYGVNS. For the CDR3, the DNA is TGTGCCAGCAGTGCAGGACCCGTTCGCTATGGCTACACCTTC. Translating it yields CASSAGPVRYGYTF.

The genes are TRBV12-5 and TRBJ2-3, with no clear D. The CDR3 totals 15 residues. Deletions cut 0 bases from V and 1 base from J, with 8 bases between. CDR1 is LGHNT and CDR2 is FRNRAP in the germline V gene. This CDR3 is CASGLVPLGTDTQYF. CDR3 DNA: TGTGCTAGTGGTTTGGTACCCCTAGGCACAGATACGCAGTATTTT.